What follows is one TCR beta chain and its context. Antigen: not known. Trimming removed 8 bases at V and 0 bases at J, with 13 bases between. Germline CDR1 and CDR2: MNHEY and SVGEGT. The CDR3 has 14 amino acids. The data derive from a study of blood T cells in healthy people across ages. The donors, aged roughly 6 to 95, were healthy Caucasians from Russia. Study-level points and caveats: A roughly linear fall in TCR beta diversity per million T cells was seen with increasing age.

With a J-beta primer mix and a sample-barcoded 5' primer, a second PCR ran roughly 6 to 12 cycles. Each TCR beta cDNA got a 12-nucleotide random molecular identifier. MiXCR was run by TCRdb on the 5' RACE reads, yielding one entry per CDR3 protein. The sample carries more than 550,000 distinct CDR3 sequences, roughly 20% recorded once. The rearrangement links TRBV6-2 or TRBV6-3 to TRBJ1-2; no definite D call. The origin of this receptor is a man between 65 and 85 years old in good health. Sequencing used blood. CDR3 region: CASSNGRTNYGYTF. As DNA, the CDR3 is TGTGCCAGCTCAAACGGACGGACTAACTATGGCTACACCTTC.